The clone carrying this T cell receptor beta chain has a handful of counts. What was sequenced were expressed TCRB transcripts, since all of the isolated RNA had been reverse transcribed. TCRdb keeps only in-frame clones here, not all; method: immunoSEQ multiplex PCR. The sample contains approximately 250,000 clones, around 9.6% of which appear only once. The data stem from a study of beta chain features in type 1 diabetes. Study at large: When patients were set against healthy donors, age, gender and cell yields were similar.

Sequences were obtained from naive CD4+ T cells from blood. This TCR derives from a woman under 30 in good health.

The CDR3 nucleotides read TGTGCCAGCTTCCGGGATCGAGGGAGCCTAACCTACAATGAGCAGTTCTTC. It encodes CASFRDRGSLTYNEQFF. This sequence joins TRBV2 and TRBJ2-1; D is possibly TRBD2 (5 bases). V was trimmed by 8 bases and J by 2 bases, leaving 22 bases between them. The CDR3 totals 17 residues. Germline V lookup: CDR1 SNHLY, CDR2 FYNNEI.